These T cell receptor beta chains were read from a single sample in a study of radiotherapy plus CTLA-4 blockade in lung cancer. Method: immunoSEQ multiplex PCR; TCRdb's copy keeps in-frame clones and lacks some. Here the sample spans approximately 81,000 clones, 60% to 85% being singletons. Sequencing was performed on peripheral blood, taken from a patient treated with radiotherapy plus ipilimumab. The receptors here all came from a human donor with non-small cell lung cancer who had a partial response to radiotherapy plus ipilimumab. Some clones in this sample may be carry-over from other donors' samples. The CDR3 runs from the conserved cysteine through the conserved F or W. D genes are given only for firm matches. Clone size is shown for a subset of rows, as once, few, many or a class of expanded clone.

CDR3nt: TGTGCCAGCAGTGTGATAACAGGGGCGAATCAGCCCCAGCATTTT
CDR3aa: CASSVITGANQPQHF
j_gene: TRBJ1-5
v_gene: TRBV6-1
abundance: -
d_gene: TRBD1

CDR3nt: TGTGCCAGCAGCTCCGGGGGGGGCGCCCACTCTGGGGCCAACGTCCTGACTTTC
CDR3aa: CASSSGGGAHSGANVLTF
j_gene: TRBJ2-6
v_gene: TRBV7-3
abundance: -
d_gene: TRBD2

CDR3nt: TGCGCCAGCAGCCAAGACCTAGCGGGAGGCGAGCAGTACTTC
CDR3aa: CASSQDLAGGEQYF
j_gene: TRBJ2-7
v_gene: TRBV4-1
abundance: once
d_gene: TRBD2

CDR3nt: TGTGCCAGCAGCCCGTCTGGGACATCCTACGAGCAGTACTTC
CDR3aa: CASSPSGTSYEQYF
j_gene: TRBJ2-7
v_gene: TRBV11-2
abundance: -
d_gene: -

CDR3nt: TGTGCCAGCAGTTTTTTCCGGCGGGGCACTCAGCCCCAGCATTTT
CDR3aa: CASSFFRRGTQPQHF
j_gene: TRBJ1-5
v_gene: TRBV28
abundance: -
d_gene: -

CDR3nt: TGTGCCAGCAGCGTAGCCGGGACAGGGCTAGAGACCCAGTACTTC
CDR3aa: CASSVAGTGLETQYF
j_gene: TRBJ2-5
v_gene: TRBV9
abundance: -
d_gene: TRBD1

CDR3nt: TGTGCCAGCAGTTACACAGGGGGTAACACTGAAGCTTTCTTT
CDR3aa: CASSYTGGNTEAFF
j_gene: TRBJ1-1
v_gene: TRBV6-5
abundance: -
d_gene: TRBD1

CDR3nt: TGTGCCAGTAGTGCTCTAGGTCGCTACACTGAAGCTTTCTTT
CDR3aa: CASSALGRYTEAFF
j_gene: TRBJ1-1
v_gene: TRBV19
abundance: once
d_gene: -

CDR3nt: TGTGCCAGCTGCTGGGGTCAGCGGACCTACACAGATACGCAGTATTTT
CDR3aa: CASCWGQRTYTDTQYF
j_gene: TRBJ2-3
v_gene: TRBV28
abundance: few
d_gene: -

CDR3nt: TGTGCCAGCAGGGGGACTACTGCTACGAAGCAGTACTTC
CDR3aa: CASRGTTATKQYF
j_gene: TRBJ2-7
v_gene: TRBV27
abundance: -
d_gene: TRBD2

CDR3nt: TGTGCCAGCAGCCGGACAGGAAATAGAGAAAAACTGTTTTTT
CDR3aa: CASSRTGNREKLFF
j_gene: TRBJ1-4
v_gene: TRBV6-5
abundance: -
d_gene: TRBD1

CDR3nt: TGTGCCAGAGGAGGAAGGGATCAGCCCCAGCATTTT
CDR3aa: CARGGRDQPQHF
j_gene: TRBJ1-5
v_gene: TRBV5-3
abundance: -
d_gene: -

CDR3nt: TGTGCCAGCAGCAAAGGGACACTTAATCAGCCCCAGCATTTT
CDR3aa: CASSKGTLNQPQHF
j_gene: TRBJ1-5
v_gene: TRBV5-6
abundance: -
d_gene: -

CDR3nt: TGTGCCAGCAGTCACCACCCGGGACGAGGTTTGTCTAGCGGGGAGAGAGAGCAGTTCTTC
CDR3aa: CASSHHPGRGLSSGEREQFF
j_gene: TRBJ2-1
v_gene: TRBV28
abundance: -
d_gene: TRBD2

CDR3nt: TGTGCCATCAGCGGACAGGGAAACTCACCCCTCCACTTT
CDR3aa: CAISGQGNSPLHF
j_gene: TRBJ1-6
v_gene: TRBV10-3
abundance: -
d_gene: TRBD1

CDR3nt: TGTGCCAGCAGCTTGGCCCTAGCCGGCACAGATACGCAGTATTTT
CDR3aa: CASSLALAGTDTQYF
j_gene: TRBJ2-3
v_gene: TRBV5-4
abundance: -
d_gene: -

CDR3nt: TGCGCCAGCAGACTGACTAGCGGGGGGACCTACAATGAGCAGTTCTTC
CDR3aa: CASRLTSGGTYNEQFF
j_gene: TRBJ2-1
v_gene: TRBV5-1
abundance: -
d_gene: TRBD2

CDR3nt: TGCGCCAGCAGCTTGGGCACGGTCCAAGAGACCCAGTACTTC
CDR3aa: CASSLGTVQETQYF
j_gene: TRBJ2-5
v_gene: TRBV5-1
abundance: -
d_gene: -

CDR3nt: TGTGCCAGCAACCATAGACAGGGGGAAAACCAGCCCCAGCATTTT
CDR3aa: CASNHRQGENQPQHF
j_gene: TRBJ1-5
v_gene: TRBV7-9
abundance: -
d_gene: TRBD1

CDR3nt: TGCGCCAGCAGCTTGCAAACCTACTCCCTAGCGGGAGTGAGGGAGCAGTACTTC
CDR3aa: CASSLQTYSLAGVREQYF
j_gene: TRBJ2-7
v_gene: TRBV5-1
abundance: -
d_gene: TRBD2

CDR3nt: TGTGCCAGCAGCCTAAAACCTTCACAGGGTTACGAGCAGTACTTC
CDR3aa: CASSLKPSQGYEQYF
j_gene: TRBJ2-7
v_gene: TRBV7-3
abundance: -
d_gene: -

CDR3nt: TGTGCCAGCAGACTCCGGGACAGGGCCCTCGAGCAGTACTTC
CDR3aa: CASRLRDRALEQYF
j_gene: TRBJ2-7
v_gene: TRBV6-5
abundance: few
d_gene: TRBD1

CDR3nt: TGTGCCAGCAGCGGTGGGGGAGGGGAGGGGCAGCCCCAGCATTTT
CDR3aa: CASSGGGGEGQPQHF
j_gene: TRBJ1-5
v_gene: TRBV9
abundance: once
d_gene: -

CDR3nt: TGTGCCAGCAGACAGGGACACTCCACCGGGGAGCTGTTTTTT
CDR3aa: CASRQGHSTGELFF
j_gene: TRBJ2-2
v_gene: TRBV28
abundance: -
d_gene: -